A selection of T cell receptor beta chains follows, all from one sample in a study of blood T cell repertoires in COVID-19. Sequenced by immunoSEQ multiplex PCR; TCRdb stores in-frame clones only, minus some. The data hold around 71,000 clones, with around 85% observed a single time. The sequencing sample was made of peripheral blood. The receptors originated from a man aged 65 to 85 with acute or convalescent COVID-19. The CDR3 runs from the conserved cysteine through the conserved F or W. A D gene is named only where the DNA matches it firmly. Expanded clones get a size class; other rows say once, few or many, or leave the size out.

TRBJ1-2,TRBD1,-,TRBV19,CASTATGGTGYTF,TGTGCCAGTACCGCTACAGGGGGGACAGGCTACACCTTC
TRBJ1-1,-,-,TRBV12-3/TRBV12-4,CASSFREEAFF,TGTGCCAGCAGTTTCAGGGAAGAAGCTTTCTTT
TRBJ1-6,TRBD1,-,TRBV27,CASSLRSRQGSNSPLHF,TGTGCCAGCAGTCTCAGGTCAAGACAGGGTAGCAATTCACCCCTCCACTTT
TRBJ2-3,-,few,TRBV7-3,CASSLMLGGSQGTQYF,TGTGCCAGCAGCTTAATGCTTGGGGGGAGTCAGGGTACGCAGTATTTT
TRBJ2-1,TRBD1,-,TRBV11-1,CASSRRDRGNEQFF,TGTGCCAGCAGCCGCCGGGACAGGGGTAATGAGCAGTTCTTC
TRBJ2-3,-,-,TRBV3-1/TRBV3-2,CASSRLVMSTDTQYF,TGTGCCAGCAGCCGACTAGTAATGAGCACAGATACGCAGTATTTT
TRBJ1-5,-,-,TRBV19,CASSLMAGMADQPQHF,TGTGCCAGTAGTTTAATGGCGGGAATGGCGGACCAGCCCCAGCATTTT
TRBJ2-7,-,-,TRBV27,CASSPYLRDEQYF,TGTGCCAGCAGTCCCTACCTCAGGGACGAGCAGTACTTC
TRBJ1-1,TRBD1,-,TRBV5-1,CASSTQGANSDAFF,TGCGCCAGCAGCACCCAGGGGGCCAATTCCGACGCTTTCTTT
TRBJ2-3,-,-,TRBV30,CAWSTGGEADTQYF,TGTGCCTGGAGTACGGGGGGCGAGGCAGATACGCAGTATTTT
TRBJ2-7,-,-,TRBV20-1,CSAAGYEQYF,TGCAGTGCTGCCGGTTACGAGCAGTACTTC
TRBJ2-5,TRBD2,-,TRBV6-5,CASSLAGGQETQYF,TGTGCCAGCAGTTTAGCGGGAGGGCAAGAGACCCAGTACTTC
TRBJ2-1,TRBD1,-,TRBV6-2/TRBV6-3,CASSYSRVVGTGESEQFF,TGTGCCAGCAGTTACTCGAGGGTGGTTGGGACAGGGGAGTCGGAGCAGTTCTTC
TRBJ1-5,-,-,TRBV11-2,CASSGQPQSPQHF,TGTGCCAGCAGCGGACAGCCCCAATCGCCCCAGCATTTT
TRBJ1-2,TRBD1,few,TRBV6-2/TRBV6-3,CASSLGTAGYGYTF,TGTGCCAGCAGTCTTGGGACAGCCGGCTATGGCTACACCTTC
TRBJ2-3,-,-,TRBV9,CASSVAVNTDTQYF,TGTGCCAGCAGCGTAGCGGTAAACACAGATACGCAGTATTTT
TRBJ2-5,TRBD1,-,TRBV6-5,CASSLTGGGTQYF,TGTGCCAGCAGCCTAACAGGGGGCGGGACCCAGTACTTC
TRBJ2-5,TRBD2,-,TRBV27,CASSLTGRETQYF,TGTGCCAGCAGTTTAACCGGGAGGGAGACCCAGTACTTC
TRBJ2-2,TRBD2,-,TRBV7-2,CASREGLAGGNTGELFF,TGTGCCAGCAGAGAAGGACTAGCGGGCGGTAACACCGGGGAGCTGTTTTTT
TRBJ1-2,-,-,TRBV19,CASSITGSYGYTF,TGTGCCAGTAGTATAACAGGGAGCTATGGCTACACCTTC
TRBJ2-7,TRBD1,-,TRBV7-3,CASSLTSGGEQYF,TGTGCCAGCAGCTTAACGTCAGGGGGCGAGCAGTACTTC
TRBJ2-1,-,once,TRBV28,CASSATYRQFF,TGTGCCAGCAGTGCCACCTATCGGCAGTTCTTC
TRBJ1-1,-,many,TRBV25-1,CASRSTAMNTEAFF,TGTGCCAGCAGGAGCACAGCTATGAACACTGAAGCTTTCTTT
TRBJ1-5,TRBD1,-,TRBV7-9,CASSSSATGGSNQPQHF,TGTGCCAGCAGCTCCTCGGCAACAGGGGGTAGCAATCAGCCCCAGCATTTT
TRBJ1-1,-,-,TRBV5-1,CASSLAPDLSTEAFF,TGCGCCAGCAGCTTGGCTCCAGATTTATCCACTGAAGCTTTCTTT
TRBJ2-4,TRBD2,-,TRBV20-1,CSASFLELAGTKNIQYF,TGCAGTGCTAGTTTTCTTGAACTAGCGGGGACCAAAAACATTCAGTACTTC
TRBJ2-1,TRBD2,-,TRBV27,CASIPRGTSGIYNEQFF,TGTGCCAGCATCCCTAGGGGGACTAGCGGGATTTACAATGAGCAGTTCTTC
TRBJ2-7,TRBD2,-,TRBV5-6,CASSYPGLGSPTQQYF,TGTGCCAGCAGCTATCCGGGACTAGGCTCTCCTACGCAGCAGTACTTC
TRBJ2-1,TRBD2,-,TRBV24-1,CATSDSRSQRESSYNEQFF,TGTGCCACCAGTGATTCTCGGTCCCAGCGGGAGAGCTCCTACAATGAGCAGTTCTTC